Shown below are 32 T cell receptor beta chains from a single sample sequenced in a study of OX40 agonist ivuxolimab in advanced cancers. Only in-frame clones appear in the TCRdb table, and some are missing; sequencing was by immunoSEQ multiplex PCR. The sample contains some 60,000 clones, around 85% of which appear only once. The sample here was CD4+ or CD8+ T cells sorted from blood, taken in a trial of the OX40 agonist ivuxolimab. The receptors were sampled from an adult with an advanced solid tumor such as melanoma, head and neck, liver or kidney cancer.

V is TRBV11-1 and J is TRBJ2-5; 8 positions agree with TRBD2. V lost 5 bases, J lost 4 bases, and 9 bases stayed unmatched. The CDR3 sequence is 15 residues long. In germline, CDR1 is SGHAT, CDR2 FQDESV (reference sequence). The DNA for the CDR3 is TGTGCCAGCAGCCATCGGCGGCTAGCGGGAGAGACCCAGTACTTC. Protein sequence: CASSHRRLAGETQYF.

The chain is built from TRBV4-2 and TRBJ2-2; D is unresolved. V was pared by 2 bases and J by 1 base, with 17 bases between. The CDR3 totals 18 residues. The germline CDR1 and CDR2 sequences are LGHNA and YNFKEQ. The CDR3 is CASSQMNEGMQNTGELFF. The DNA for the CDR3 is TGTGCCAGCAGCCAAATGAACGAAGGAATGCAGAACACCGGGGAGCTGTTTTTT.

This clone showed up just a few times. The rearrangement joins TRBV5-1 to TRBJ2-7; 9 positions match TRBD1. This CDR3 region has 15 residues. Looked up from germline, CDR1 is SGHRS and CDR2 is YFSETQ. V was clipped by 4 bases and J by 4 bases; unmatched bases: 9. CDR3 bases: TGCGCCAGCAGCACTGCCGGCGGACAGGGGTACGAGCAGTACTTC. Translation: CASSTAGGQGYEQYF.

The chain couples TRBV2 to TRBJ1-4, with D unresolved. V dropped 7 bases and J dropped 3 bases, with 9 bases sitting between them. This CDR3 is 13 amino acids long. Germline-derived CDR1 and CDR2 are SNHLY and FYNNEI. The CDR3: CASTRVANEKLFF. As DNA, the CDR3 is TGTGCCAGCACGAGGGTAGCTAATGAAAAACTGTTTTTT. The entire variable domain, with the rest obtained from reference TRBV2 and TRBJ1-4, is as follows: EPEVTQTPSHQVTQMGQEVILRCVPISNHLYFYWYRQILGQKVEFLVSFYNNEISEKSEIFDDQFSVERPDGSNFTLKIRSTKLEDSAMYFCASTRVANEKLFFGSGTQLSVL.

The J gene is TRBJ2-2, the V gene TRBV7-9; D perhaps matches TRBD1 (5 bases). The CDR3 runs 15 residues. The ends were cut back, 6 bases at V and 0 bases at J, with 11 bases in the middle. Germline V CDR1 and CDR2: SEHNR, FQNEAQ (reference sequence). The DNA for the CDR3 is TGTGCCAGCAGGCCAGGACACGCGAACACCGGGGAGCTGTTTTTT. Translated, it gives CASRPGHANTGELFF. Together with reference TRBV7-9 and TRBJ2-2, the CDR3 gives the full variable domain: DTGVSQNPRHKITKRGQNVTFRCDPISEHNRLYWYRQTLGQGPEFLTYFQNEAQLEKSRLLSDRFSAERPKGSFSTLEIQRTEQGDSAMYLCASRPGHANTGELFFGEGSRLTVL.

The chain carries TRBV5-1 and TRBJ2-1; D remains ambiguous. The length of the CDR3 is 14 residues. V lost 4 bases and J 10 bases, leaving 18 bases between the germline ends. Germline-derived CDR1 and CDR2 are SGHRS and YFSETQ. The CDR3 bases are TGCGCCAGCAGCCACGAACCGTGGACGGCGGAGCAGTTCTTC. Protein: CASSHEPWTAEQFF.

V gene TRBV5-1 combines with J gene TRBJ2-3; 12 bases line up with TRBD2. This CDR3 is 17 amino acids long. J lost 3 bases, V lost 5 bases, and 10 bases had no gene match. The germline gives CDR1 SGHRS, CDR2 YFSETQ. The CDR3 nucleotides are TGCGCCAGCAGTGGGGCTAGCGGGAGGGCCGGGACAGATACGCAGTATTTT. Protein: CASSGASGRAGTDTQYF.

The chain carries TRBV18 and TRBJ2-3; 7 bases are a match to TRBD2. The CDR3 has 15 residues. Germline loops: CDR1 KGHSH, CDR2 LQKENI. The trim removed 3 bases at V and 8 bases at J, leaving 11 bases unmatched. In DNA form, the CDR3 reads TGTGCCAGCTCACCTCAGCGGGGCCAGGGTAGTACGCAGTATTTT. This gives the protein CASSPQRGQGSTQYF.

This rearrangement joins TRBV6-5 to TRBJ2-7, with D hard to call. V was clipped by 0 bases and J by 9 bases, with 6 bases between them. CDR3 length equals 11 residues. Germline V gives CDR1 MNHEY, CDR2 SVGAGI. CDR3 sequence reads: CASSYSFRQYF. CDR3 bases: TGTGCCAGCAGTTACTCGTTTAGGCAGTACTTC.

The genes are TRBV9 and TRBJ2-6; the D gene is possibly TRBD1 (6 bases). The CDR3 contains 14 residues. Germline values: CDR1 SGDLS, CDR2 YYNGEE. Deletions cut 8 bases from V and 3 bases from J, with 12 bases between. CDR3 sequence reads: CASTRGYGANVLTF. CDR3 DNA sequence: TGTGCCAGTACCAGGGGTTATGGGGCCAACGTCCTGACTTTC.

The chain is built from TRBV5-1 and TRBJ1-5; D gene uncertain. This CDR3 contains 15 residues. Per the germline V gene, CDR1 is SGHRS and CDR2 is YFSETQ. Trimming left V 5 bases short and J 0 bases short, with 12 bases between. As DNA, the CDR3 is TGCGCCAGCAGATGGGCCCCGGATAGCAATCAGCCCCAGCATTTT. Residues: CASRWAPDSNQPQHF.

The chain employs TRBV4-1 and TRBJ1-1; the D is unclear. Germline CDR1 MGHRA, CDR2 YSYEKL. V lost 3 bases and J lost 1, with 3 bases in between. This CDR3 spans 12 amino acids. The DNA of the CDR3 is TGCGCCAGCAGCCATGAGAACACTGAAGCTTTCTTT. This sequence encodes CASSHENTEAFF.

The chain carries TRBV6-5 and TRBJ2-4; 8 bases map to TRBD1. CDR1 is MNHEY, CDR2 SVGAGI, per germline. The CDR3 has 14 amino acids. J was trimmed by 8 bases and V by 4 bases; bases with no gene match: 7. CDR3: CASSLTGQAHIQYF. CDR3 nucleotides: TGTGCCAGCAGTTTAACGGGACAGGCCCACATTCAGTACTTC.

Here the CDR3 reads CASSVRGGRGTEAFF. In nucleotides, the CDR3 is TGTGCCAGCAGCGTGCGTGGAGGGAGGGGTACTGAAGCTTTCTTT. The chain couples TRBV9 to TRBJ1-1; TRBD1 is a possible D gene (5 bases). This CDR3 is 15 amino acids long. Trimming left V 2 bases short and J 5 bases short, with 16 bases between. CDR1 and CDR2 (germline): SGDLS, YYNGEE.

Only a few counts were recorded for this clone. The V call is TRBV19, the J call TRBJ1-5; unclear D gene. Trimming took off 6 bases at V and 0 bases at J, with 9 bases between the two ends. CDR3 length: 14 amino acids. From germline, CDR1 is LNHDA and CDR2 SQIVND (reference sequence). This CDR3 reads CASSPWGSNQPQHF. CDR3 DNA: TGTGCCAGTAGCCCTTGGGGTAGCAATCAGCCCCAGCATTTT.

The CDR3 DNA follows: TGCGCCAGCAGCTTGGTACAGGGGAAGTACAATGAGCAGTTCTTC. Amino acid sequence: CASSLVQGKYNEQFF. The chain is built from TRBV5-1 and TRBJ2-1, with 7 bases aligning to TRBD1. CDR1 and CDR2 (germline): SGHRS, YFSETQ. This CDR3 region has 15 residues. After removal of 0 bases from V and 4 bases from J, the junction contained 4 bases not matched to a gene.

The chain is built from TRBV6-5 and TRBJ1-1; TRBD1 is a possible D gene (5 bases). V gave up 5 bases and J gave up 1 base, with 14 bases separating them. The CDR3 is made up of 15 amino acids. CDR1 is MNHEY and CDR2 is SVGAGI in the germline V gene. CDR3 in amino acids: CASSPAGGKNTEAFF. The CDR3 nucleotides read TGTGCCAGCAGTCCGGCCGGGGGAAAGAACACTGAAGCTTTCTTT.

The chain employs TRBV14 and TRBJ2-1, with D maybe TRBD1 (6 bases). The germline CDR1 and CDR2 sequences are SGHDN and FVKESK. V shed 1 base and J shed 6 bases, with 13 bases lying between them. CDR3 length: 15 residues. CDR3 coding DNA: TGTGCCAGCAGCCAAGTCTCAGGGGTGGCCAATGAGCAGTTCTTC. Translation: CASSQVSGVANEQFF. Drawing the rest from reference TRBV14 and TRBJ2-1, the complete variable domain is EAGVTQFPSHSVIEKGQTVTLRCDPISGHDNLYWYRRVMGKEIKFLLHFVKESKQDESGMPNNRFLAERTGGTYSTLKVQPAELEDSGVYFCASSQVSGVANEQFFGPGTRLTVL.

The gene calls are TRBV28 and TRBJ1-2; D possibly corresponds to TRBD1 (6 bases). Germline assignment: CDR1 MDHEN and CDR2 SYDVKM. V lost 5 bases, J lost 8 bases, and 12 bases lay in between. The CDR3 sequence is 12 residues long. The CDR3 coding sequence is TGTGCCAGCAGTAATTACAGGGAAGGCTACACCTTC. Protein: CASSNYREGYTF.

The CDR3, as DNA: TGTGCCAGCAGCGGGACGGGGGTGACAATAGATGGCTACACCTTC. Translation gives CASSGTGVTIDGYTF. This chain uses TRBV9 with TRBJ1-2; D might be TRBD1 (5 bases). There are 15 residues in the CDR3. V was shortened by 3 bases and J by 6 bases, with 18 bases between the two germline ends. The germline gives CDR1 SGDLS, CDR2 YYNGEE.

This rearrangement joins TRBV7-3 to TRBJ1-1; D remains ambiguous. Germline assignment: CDR1 SGHTA and CDR2 FQGTGA. This CDR3 has 12 residues. Trimming took 4 bases from V and 5 from J, leaving 8 bases between them. DNA of the CDR3: TGTGCCAGCAGCTCCCTTGGAACTGAAGCTTTCTTT. It translates to CASSSLGTEAFF.

The V call is TRBV19, the J call TRBJ2-5; 11 nucleotides line up with TRBD1. After removal of 8 bases from V and 4 bases from J, the junction contained 0 bases not matched to a gene. The CDR3 is made up of 12 amino acids. CDR1 is LNHDA and CDR2 is SQIVND in the germline V gene (reference sequence). CDR3 amino acids: CASGTGGETQYF. The CDR3, as DNA: TGTGCCAGTGGGACAGGGGGAGAGACCCAGTACTTC.

V and J are TRBV12-5 and TRBJ2-3, with D perhaps TRBD1 (5 bases). V was clipped by 9 bases and J by 11 bases, with 15 bases between them. Germline V gene sequence: CDR1 LGHNT, CDR2 FRNRAP. This CDR3 region has 11 residues. The CDR3 reads CASALQGLQYF. The CDR3 DNA reads TGTGCTAGCGCACTCCAGGGTTTGCAGTATTTT.

The chain's CDR3 is CSAPDSPGYTF. In DNA, the CDR3 is TGCAGTGCCCCAGACAGTCCCGGCTACACCTTC. The rearrangement uses TRBV20-1 and TRBJ1-2, with a weak D call TRBD1 (5 bases). V was cut by 6 bases and J by 8 bases, with 13 bases left in between. This CDR3 has 11 residues. Per the germline V gene, CDR1 is DFQATT and CDR2 is SNEGSKA (reference sequence).

This clone was detected only a few times. The J gene is TRBJ2-3, the V gene TRBV5-6, with D uncertain. Deletions cut 0 bases from V and 2 bases from J, with 13 bases between. CDR3 size: 16 residues. Germline CDR1 reads SGHDT; CDR2 reads YYEEEE. This chain's CDR3 is CASSLETTPLTDTQYF. CDR3 nucleotide sequence: TGTGCCAGCAGCTTGGAGACGACCCCGCTCACAGATACGCAGTATTTT.

The rearrangement uses TRBV5-1 and TRBJ2-1, with 15 positions matching TRBD2. CDR3 size: 19 residues. Trimming at V came to 1 base and at J to 6 bases, leaving 11 bases not matched to a gene. In germline, CDR1 is SGHRS, CDR2 YFSETQ. In nucleotides, the CDR3 is TGCGCCAGCAGCTTGAAAAGGGGACTAGCGGGAGGAGGGGGCAATGAGCAGTTCTTC. Amino acid sequence: CASSLKRGLAGGGGNEQFF.

J is TRBJ2-3 and V is TRBV2, with D unclear. CDR1 is SNHLY and CDR2 is FYNNEI in the germline V gene. The CDR3 is 14 amino acids. V was cut by 6 bases and J by 0 bases, with 10 bases left in between. CDR3 region: CASRQVSSTDTQYF. For the CDR3, the DNA is TGTGCCAGCAGGCAGGTATCTAGCACAGATACGCAGTATTTT.

The V call is TRBV6-1, the J call TRBJ1-3; a weak D match, TRBD1 (5 bases). The germline V and J ends were trimmed by 8 bases and 8 bases, with 16 bases remaining between them. Per the germline V gene, CDR1 is MNHNS and CDR2 is SASEGT. The CDR3 totals 13 residues. The CDR3: CASGTAWGDTIYF. CDR3 sequence (DNA): TGTGCCAGCGGAACAGCGTGGGGGGACACCATATATTTT.

The V call is TRBV27, the J call TRBJ1-1, with 7 positions matching TRBD1. The CDR3 covers 12 residues. J gave up 11 bases and V 5 bases, and 8 bases lay outside the gene matches. The germline CDR1 and CDR2 sequences are MNHEY and SMNVEV (reference sequence). CDR3 coding DNA: TGTGCCAGCAGTCACGGGACAGCTGGGGCTTTCTTT. It specifies CASSHGTAGAFF.

The rearrangement joins TRBV7-2 to TRBJ2-3, with D maybe TRBD1 (5 bases). Between the trimmed V and J ends, which lost 5 bases and 3 bases, there was a span of 12 bases. Germline V gives CDR1 SGHTA, CDR2 FQGNSA. This CDR3 is 14 amino acids long. CDR3 residues: CASSLQGRTDTQYF. The CDR3 nucleotides are TGTGCCAGCAGCCTCCAGGGTAGGACAGATACGCAGTATTTT.

The CDR3 DNA reads TGCGCCAGCAGCCTCTCCTCCTCCATAGGTGAGGAGTACTTC. This translates into CASSLSSSIGEEYF. The genes are TRBV4-1 and TRBJ2-7, with D hard to call. Germline lookup yields CDR1 MGHRA and CDR2 YSYEKL. This CDR3 region has 14 residues. Trimming pared 4 bases from V and 11 bases from J, leaving 21 bases between.

The chain recombines TRBV19 with TRBJ2-3; TRBD1 matches 7 bases. The CDR3 totals 16 residues. Per the germline V gene, CDR1 is LNHDA and CDR2 is SQIVND (reference sequence). The V segment lost 9 bases and the J segment 0 bases; nucleotides outside the gene matches: 12. Here the CDR3 reads CASKTGHKTSTDTQYF. CDR3 bases: TGTGCCAGCAAGACAGGGCACAAAACTAGCACAGATACGCAGTATTTT.